The 22 T cell receptor beta chains below all came from one sample that was sequenced in a study of blood T cell repertoires in COVID-19. Assay used: immunoSEQ multiplex PCR; TCRdb lists only in-frame clones, some missing. The profile shows approximately 280,000 clones, around nine tenths of them singletons. Sequenced input: peripheral blood. These receptors originate from a man aged 35 to 55 with acute or convalescent COVID-19.

The J gene is TRBJ1-1, the V gene TRBV2; the D is unclear. This CDR3 is built from 13 residues. Germline CDR1 is SNHLY and CDR2 is FYNNEI. V was shortened by 7 bases and J by 4 bases, with 13 bases between the two germline ends. Here the CDR3 reads CASTKEGSTEAFF. In DNA, the CDR3 is TGTGCCAGCACAAAGGAGGGAAGCACTGAAGCTTTCTTT.

The V gene is TRBV11-2, the J gene TRBJ2-1; maybe TRBD2 (5 bases). Between the trimmed V and J ends, which lost 4 bases and 8 bases, there was a span of 21 bases. The CDR3 has 16 residues. Germline V gene data show CDR1 as SGHAT and CDR2 as FQNNGV. CDR3 amino acids: CASSSFRDTSQHEQFF. DNA for the CDR3: TGTGCCAGCAGCTCTTTCCGGGATACCTCACAGCATGAGCAGTTCTTC. The full variable domain, in which reference TRBV11-2 and TRBJ2-1 provide the parts outside the CDR3, is EAGVAQSPRYKIIEKRQSVAFWCNPISGHATLYWYQQILGQGPKLLIQFQNNGVVDDSQLPKDRFSAERLKGVDSTLKIQPAKLEDSAVYLCASSSFRDTSQHEQFFGPGTRLTVL.

The gene calls are TRBV5-6 and TRBJ1-3, with D uncertain. This CDR3 is 15 amino acids long. The ends were cut back, 3 bases at V and 7 bases at J, with 17 bases in the middle. Per the germline V gene, CDR1 is SGHDT and CDR2 is YYEEEE. The CDR3 DNA sequence: TGTGCCAGCAGCTCGTCCCTCGGGTTACGGAACACCATATATTTT. It specifies CASSSSLGLRNTIYF.

This chain connects TRBV6-5 to TRBJ1-6; D perhaps matches TRBD1 (5 bases). Germline lookup yields CDR1 MNHEY and CDR2 SVGAGI. V lost 7 bases and J 9 bases, leaving 13 bases between the germline ends. This CDR3 comprises 13 residues. The CDR3 DNA is TGTGCCAGCACCTCAGGGTGGGGTTCACCCCTCCACTTT. Encoded protein: CASTSGWGSPLHF.

The chain has TRBV19 and TRBJ2-3; 10 bases are a match to TRBD2. V trimming: 3 bases; J trimming: 3 bases; junction bases outside the gene matches: 6. The CDR3 sequence is 16 residues long. Germline values: CDR1 LNHDA, CDR2 SQIVND (reference sequence). The CDR3 reads CASSILTSGRTDTQYF. In nucleotides, the CDR3 is TGTGCCAGTAGTATTCTGACTAGCGGGCGTACAGATACGCAGTATTTT.

The J gene is TRBJ2-7, the V gene TRBV14; maybe TRBD1 (5 bases). The CDR3 is 14 amino acids. V was trimmed by 4 bases and J by 2 bases, leaving 12 bases between them. CDR1 SGHDN and CDR2 FVKESK come from the germline V gene. CDR3 DNA sequence: TGTGCCAGCAGCCCTTTCTACAGGCCCTACGAGCAGTACTTC. Translated: CASSPFYRPYEQYF.

This chain uses TRBV14 with TRBJ1-1, with a tentative D call TRBD1 (5 bases). This CDR3 is built from 16 residues. Trimming pared 3 bases from V and 6 bases from J, leaving 20 bases between. Germline V gene data show CDR1 as SGHDN and CDR2 as FVKESK. The CDR3 protein is CASSHWGVGPRAEAFF. The CDR3 nucleotides are TGTGCCAGCAGCCATTGGGGGGTCGGGCCCCGGGCTGAAGCTTTCTTT.

The J gene is TRBJ2-7, the V gene TRBV28; D is possibly TRBD1 (5 bases). The CDR3 runs to 12 residues. In germline, CDR1 is MDHEN, CDR2 SYDVKM. Deletions cut 6 bases from V and 2 bases from J, with 8 bases between. CDR3 nucleotides: TGTGCCAGCAGCCCGACAGCCTACGAGCAGTACTTC. This gives the protein CASSPTAYEQYF.

This clone has only a few counts. The chain links TRBV30 to TRBJ2-5; TRBD2 aligns across 7 bases. The CDR3 totals 15 residues. The junction had 11 bases not matched to a gene; V was cut back by 5 bases and J by 2 bases. Germline assignment: CDR1 GTSNPN and CDR2 SVGIG (reference sequence). The CDR3 region has the DNA TGTGCCTGGTCCTGGGGGGGAATTGGGCAAGAGACCCAGTACTTC. It encodes CAWSWGGIGQETQYF.

The rearrangement joins TRBV29-1 to TRBJ2-2; 7 positions match TRBD2. Germline values: CDR1 SQVTM, CDR2 ANQGSEA. CDR3 length: 13 residues. After removal of 7 bases from V and 5 bases from J, the junction contained 7 bases not matched to a gene. The chain's CDR3 is CSGWASGTGELFF. In nucleotides, the CDR3 is TGCAGCGGTTGGGCTAGCGGAACCGGGGAGCTGTTTTTT.

This clone was observed a handful of times. V gene TRBV10-1 combines with J gene TRBJ2-1; 7 nucleotides match TRBD2. This CDR3 contains 14 residues. Germline CDR1 reads WNHNN; CDR2 reads SYGVQD (reference sequence). The V segment lost 6 bases and the J segment 6 bases; nucleotides outside the gene matches: 8. The CDR3: CASRAALAGNEQFF. The CDR3 nucleotides are TGCGCCAGCAGGGCAGCATTAGCGGGCAATGAGCAGTTCTTC.

V and J are TRBV2 and TRBJ1-2; D is undetermined. Trimming stripped 8 bases from V and 0 bases from J, with 16 bases between. The length of the CDR3 is 15 residues. The germline V gene has CDR1 SNHLY and CDR2 FYNNEI. The CDR3 here is CASVLIGGANYGYTF. The DNA of the CDR3 is TGTGCCAGCGTGCTGATAGGTGGAGCTAACTATGGCTACACCTTC.

The V call is TRBV7-8, the J call TRBJ1-6; a possible D gene is TRBD1 (6 bases). This CDR3 region has 14 residues. V shed 6 bases and J shed 9 bases, with 15 bases lying between them. Germline-derived CDR1 and CDR2 are SGHVS and FQNEAQ. The CDR3 DNA follows: TGTGCCAGCAGTCCAGGGGAAAGTCGTTCACCCCTCCACTTT. This encodes CASSPGESRSPLHF.

The V gene is TRBV6-1, the J gene TRBJ1-1; D remains ambiguous. Germline CDR1 reads MNHNS; CDR2 reads SASEGT. V lost 3 bases to trimming and J lost 7 bases, with 3 bases between them. CDR3 length equals 10 residues. The CDR3 loop reads CASSDSEAFF. The CDR3 coding sequence is TGTGCCAGCAGTGACAGTGAAGCTTTCTTT.

The chain joins TRBV30 to TRBJ2-1, with TRBD2 matching 13 bases. CDR1 and CDR2 from the germline V gene are GTSNPN and SVGIG (reference sequence). V was pared by 7 bases and J by 9 bases, with 6 bases of the junction left unmatched. This CDR3 is built from 13 residues. CDR3 DNA sequence: TGTGCCTTAGGACTAGCGGGGGCCGCTGAGCAGTTCTTC. It encodes CALGLAGAAEQFF.

The chain links TRBV19 to TRBJ2-2, with 9 nucleotides matching TRBD1. The V segment lost 4 bases and the J segment 5 bases; nucleotides outside the gene matches: 11. The CDR3 sequence is 17 residues long. Germline V gene data show CDR1 as LNHDA and CDR2 as SQIVND (reference sequence). The CDR3 bases are TGTGCCAGTAGTAAACCTCGGACAGGGGACCAGACCGGGGAGCTGTTTTTT. Its protein is CASSKPRTGDQTGELFF.

The V and J genes are TRBV5-6 and TRBJ1-2; a possible D gene is TRBD1 (6 bases). This CDR3 has 15 residues. The V and J ends lost 0 bases and 2 bases respectively, with 11 bases between them. The germline V gene has CDR1 SGHDT and CDR2 YYEEEE. DNA of the CDR3: TGTGCCAGCAGCTTGGAAGGGGGGGAAAACTATGGCTACACCTTC. Its protein product is CASSLEGGENYGYTF. Full variable domain (missing parts from reference TRBV5-6 and TRBJ1-2): DAGVTQSPTHLIKTRGQQVTLRCSPKSGHDTVSWYQQALGQGPQFIFQYYEEEERQRGNFPDRFSGHQFPNYSSELNVNALLLGDSALYLCASSLEGGENYGYTFGSGTRLTVV.

Comments on this clone: Other DNA sequences in the sample encode the same CDR3. This chain uses TRBV12-3 or TRBV12-4 with TRBJ1-2; 10 bases align to TRBD1. After removal of 5 bases from V and 8 bases from J, the junction contained 5 bases not matched to a gene. The CDR3 has 13 residues. CDR3 sequence: CASSRQGARGYTF. The CDR3 DNA reads TGTGCCAGCAGTCGACAGGGGGCAAGGGGCTACACCTTC.

The rearrangement uses TRBV3-1 (or the pseudogene TRBV3-2) and TRBJ2-2, with D maybe TRBD2 (6 bases). This CDR3 has 14 amino acids. The V gene's germline CDR1 is LGHDT and CDR2 YNNKEL (reference sequence). Trimming shortened V by 4 bases and J by 8 bases, and 14 bases separated the two germline ends. The CDR3 coding sequence is TGTGCCAGCAGCCCCTCGGGACTCAAAGGGGAGCTGTTTTTT. Translation: CASSPSGLKGELFF.

The J gene is TRBJ1-5, the V gene TRBV19; D perhaps matches TRBD1 (5 bases). CDR3 length: 15 amino acids. V was pared by 7 bases and J by 3 bases, with 16 bases between. Per the germline V gene, CDR1 is LNHDA and CDR2 is SQIVND (reference sequence). The chain's CDR3 is CASKGEQTFNQPQHF. DNA for the CDR3: TGTGCCAGTAAAGGGGAACAGACTTTCAATCAGCCCCAGCATTTT.

Written as DNA, the CDR3 is TGTGCCAGCAGTTACGACAGCTACTCTGGGGCCAACGTCCTGACTTTC. Its translation is CASSYDSYSGANVLTF. The chain couples TRBV6-5 to TRBJ2-6; maybe TRBD1 (5 bases). From germline, CDR1 is MNHEY and CDR2 SVGAGI. V lost 2 bases to trimming and J lost 0 bases, with 8 bases between them. The CDR3 consists of 16 residues.

The chain couples TRBV20-1 to TRBJ2-1; possible D gene TRBD1, 6 bases. Germline V gene lookup returns CDR1 DFQATT and CDR2 SNEGSKA (reference sequence). The V end was cut by 8 bases, the J end by 6 bases, with 11 bases between. The CDR3 covers 11 residues. This chain's CDR3 is CSLTGSNEQFF. For the CDR3, the DNA is TGCAGTCTGACAGGCTCCAATGAGCAGTTCTTC.